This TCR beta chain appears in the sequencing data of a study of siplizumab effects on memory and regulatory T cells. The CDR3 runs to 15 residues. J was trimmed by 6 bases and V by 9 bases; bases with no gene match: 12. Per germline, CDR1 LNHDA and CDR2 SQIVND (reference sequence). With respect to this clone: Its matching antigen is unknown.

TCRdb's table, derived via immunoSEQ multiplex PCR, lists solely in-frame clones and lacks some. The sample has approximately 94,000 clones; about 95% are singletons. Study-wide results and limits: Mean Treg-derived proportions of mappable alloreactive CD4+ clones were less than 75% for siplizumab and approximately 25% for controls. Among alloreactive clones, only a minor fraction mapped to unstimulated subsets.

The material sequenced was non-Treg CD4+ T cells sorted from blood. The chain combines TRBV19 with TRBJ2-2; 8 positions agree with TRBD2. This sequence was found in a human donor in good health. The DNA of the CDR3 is TGTGCCAGCACCCCAGGCGGGAGGTTTTCCGGGGAGCTGTTTTTT. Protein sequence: CASTPGGRFSGELFF.